The 29 T cell receptor beta chains listed next were all sequenced from one sample in a study of T cell responses to AZD1222 COVID-19 vaccine (dated by TCRdb to about 2021). The library was prepared using the immunoSEQ multiplex PCR assay. TCRdb retrieved this table from immuneACCESS and kept in-frame rearrangements only. Not all clones are present; in checked studies, unresolved V genes account for under half, and no reason is known for the remainder. Recorded for this sample are tens of thousands of clones; nearly 85% of them occurred a single time. Roughly half of the sample rests with the top ten. The time point label for this specimen denotes: baseline before first vaccination. Sequences were derived from peripheral blood, sampled on day 0 of AZD1222 vaccination. The receptor set was obtained from an adult in good health.

V usage is TRBV2 and J usage is TRBJ1-5, with a weak D call TRBD1 (5 bases). In germline, CDR1 is SNHLY, CDR2 FYNNEI. The V end lost 4 bases, the J end lost 4 bases, and 11 bases lay between the germline ends. The CDR3 consists of 14 residues. CDR3 nucleotides: TGTGCCAGCAGTGGACAGATGAGGAATCAGCCCCAGCATTTT. Translation gives CASSGQMRNQPQHF.

As concerns this clone: A junction end diverges from the germline sequence, so it may reflect a read error. This rearrangement joins TRBV7-7 to TRBJ2-3, with TRBD1 identical over 9 bases. CDR1 is SSHAT, CDR2 FNYEAQ, per germline (reference sequence). The CDR3 has 14 amino acids. The CDR3 coding sequence is TGTGCTAGCAGCTTAGGACAGGGGCAGGGTACGCAGTATTTT. Translating it yields CASSLGQGQGTQYF.

The chain uses TRBV15 and TRBJ2-1, with D perhaps assigned TRBD1 or TRBD2 (5 bases each). Germline CDR1 is LNHNV and CDR2 is YYDKDF (reference sequence). Trimming left V 0 bases short and J 6 bases short, with 9 bases between. The CDR3 consists of 14 residues. In DNA form, the CDR3 reads TGTGCCACCAGCAGAGAGTTCGGGGCCAATGAGCAGTTCTTC. Its protein is CATSREFGANEQFF.

The chain combines TRBV19 with TRBJ2-2, with 8 bases matching TRBD2. V lost 5 bases, J lost 6 bases, and 5 bases stayed unmatched. Germline assignment: CDR1 LNHDA and CDR2 SQIVND (reference sequence). The CDR3 is 14 amino acids. The CDR3 DNA reads TGTGCCAGTAGTGGGGGACTAGTCGCCGGGGAGCTGTTTTTT. Protein product: CASSGGLVAGELFF.

The chain is built from TRBV7-6 and TRBJ2-7, with D perhaps matching TRBD1 (6 bases). The CDR3 extends over 16 amino acids. The V end was cut by 1 base, the J end by 4 bases, with 17 bases between. From germline, CDR1 is SGHVS and CDR2 FNYEAQ. CDR3: CASSLGALRGRYEQYF. CDR3 DNA sequence: TGTGCCAGCAGCTTAGGGGCTTTAAGGGGGAGATACGAGCAGTACTTC.

This clone has a handful of counts. V gene TRBV18 combines with J gene TRBJ1-5; 8 nucleotides agree with TRBD1. The V gene's germline CDR1 is KGHSH and CDR2 LQKENI. Trimming removed 2 bases from V and 7 bases from J; junction bases left unmatched: 4. The CDR3 spans 14 residues. The CDR3 DNA reads TGTGCCAGCTCACCATCAGGGGGCAGGCAGCCCCAGCATTTT. It translates to CASSPSGGRQPQHF.

The chain combines TRBV7-3 with TRBJ2-2; 7 positions match TRBD1. The CDR3 totals 15 residues. The J segment lost 1 base and the V segment lost 4 bases, leaving 3 bases of the junction unmatched. Germline lookup yields CDR1 SGHTA and CDR2 FQGTGA. The CDR3 nucleotides are TGTGCCAGCAGCTCCGGGACAGAGAACACCGGGGAGCTGTTTTTT. This gives the protein CASSSGTENTGELFF.

The chain carries TRBV5-1 and TRBJ2-7; TRBD2 matches at 7 bases. The germline CDR1 and CDR2 sequences are SGHRS and YFSETQ. The CDR3 has 17 amino acids. The ends lost 4 bases at V and 1 base at J; junction bases unmatched: 14. CDR3 nucleotides: TGCGCCAGCAGCCCAACCGCCCGGTCTAGCGGATCCTACGAGCAGTACTTC. Translated: CASSPTARSSGSYEQYF.

This sequence joins TRBV14 and TRBJ2-7, with 8 bases fitting TRBD2. The germline CDR1 and CDR2 sequences are SGHDN and FVKESK. Unmatched junction bases numbered 6, after V lost 5 bases and J lost 3 bases. This CDR3 has 14 amino acids. Here the CDR3 reads CASSSRLAHYEQYF. The CDR3 nucleotides are TGTGCCAGCAGCTCCCGACTAGCGCACTACGAGCAGTACTTC.

The chain combines TRBV7-9 with TRBJ1-4, with 7 bases fitting TRBD1. The CDR3 contains 14 residues. After removal of 4 bases from V and 4 bases from J, the junction contained 3 bases not matched to a gene. Germline CDR1 and CDR2: SEHNR and FQNEAQ (reference sequence). The CDR3 here is CASSSGTDNEKLFF. The DNA for the CDR3 is TGTGCCAGCAGCTCCGGGACAGATAATGAAAAACTGTTTTTT.

The chain has TRBV6-2 or TRBV6-3 and TRBJ1-1; the D is unclear. The CDR3 totals 14 residues. Deletions cut 2 bases from V and 1 base from J, with 8 bases between. In germline, CDR1 is MNHEY, CDR2 SVGEGT. CDR3 in amino acids: CASSYPTENTEAFF. For the CDR3, the DNA is TGTGCCAGCAGTTACCCAACAGAGAACACTGAAGCTTTCTTT.

A single count supports this clone. Other DNA variants within this sample encode the same CDR3. The gene calls are TRBV6-5 and TRBJ2-7; D is possibly TRBD1 (7 bases). CDR3 length: 16 residues. CDR1 MNHEY and CDR2 SVGAGI come from the germline V gene. V lost 3 bases, J lost 4 bases, and 19 bases lay in between. As DNA, the CDR3 is TGTGCCAGCAGTTATGCGCGAACAGGGGACTCGTACGAGCAGTACTTC. It encodes CASSYARTGDSYEQYF.

This clone has just one count. The V and J genes are TRBV6-5 and TRBJ1-3; D might be TRBD1 (5 bases). The germline V and J ends were trimmed by 6 bases and 4 bases, with 7 bases remaining between them. The germline gives CDR1 MNHEY, CDR2 SVGAGI. The CDR3 contains 12 residues. The CDR3 reads CASRGRGNTIYF. CDR3 nucleotide sequence: TGTGCCAGCAGGGGGCGAGGAAACACCATATATTTT.

This chain uses TRBV2 with TRBJ2-4, with 9 nucleotides matching TRBD1. This CDR3 comprises 15 residues. CDR1 and CDR2 from the germline V gene are SNHLY and FYNNEI. Germline trimming cut 2 bases from V and 6 bases from J; bases unmatched to any gene: 5. The CDR3 loop reads CASSERTGELNIQYF. CDR3 DNA sequence: TGTGCCAGCAGTGAACGGACAGGGGAGCTAAACATTCAGTACTTC.

The gene calls are TRBV7-9 and TRBJ2-3, with D unclear. V lost 5 bases and J lost 4, with 7 bases in between. The CDR3 spans 12 residues. CDR1 and CDR2 (germline): SEHNR, FQNEAQ (reference sequence). The DNA for the CDR3 is TGTGCCAGCAGCCCCGAGGCAGATACGCAGTATTTT. It is translated as CASSPEADTQYF.

This chain uses TRBV28 with TRBJ2-1, with TRBD1 identical over 8 bases. The germline V gene has CDR1 MDHEN and CDR2 SYDVKM. The ends lost 3 bases at V and 0 bases at J; junction bases unmatched: 4. The CDR3 extends over 16 amino acids. CDR3 DNA sequence: TGTGCCAGCAGTTTGACAGGGGTTGGCTCCTACAATGAGCAGTTCTTC. It encodes CASSLTGVGSYNEQFF.

This chain connects TRBV3-1 (or the pseudogene TRBV3-2) to TRBJ1-1, with 12 positions matching TRBD1. V lost 1 base and J lost 5; bases outside the gene matches: 5. The CDR3 runs 16 residues. The germline gives CDR1 LGHDT, CDR2 YNNKEL (reference sequence). In DNA form, the CDR3 reads TGTGCCAGCAGCCAAGGTGGGACAGGGGGCCGGACTGAAGCTTTCTTT. Amino acid sequence: CASSQGGTGGRTEAFF.

The CDR3 spells CAISASGTNTEAFF. CDR3 bases: TGTGCCATCAGTGCTTCCGGGACGAACACTGAAGCTTTCTTT. The V gene is TRBV10-3, the J gene TRBJ1-1, with a possible D match to TRBD1 (5 bases). Germline lookup yields CDR1 ENHRY and CDR2 SYGVKD. The CDR3 length is 14 residues. Trimming took 4 bases from V and 1 from J, leaving 10 bases between them.

This clone has only one observation. The gene calls are TRBV2 and TRBJ1-1, with 7 positions matching TRBD1. V was pared by 11 bases and J by 6 bases, with 9 bases of the junction left unmatched. The CDR3 covers 12 residues. CDR1 and CDR2 (germline): SNHLY, FYNNEI. In DNA, the CDR3 is TGTGCCGGATCGACAGGGATGGCTGAAGCTTTCTTT. Encoded protein: CAGSTGMAEAFF.

The chain recombines TRBV4-1 with TRBJ2-1, with D perhaps given as TRBD1 or TRBD2 (7 bases each). The CDR3 consists of 16 residues. Trimming cost V 4 bases and J 2 bases, with 15 bases left between them. Germline V gives CDR1 MGHRA, CDR2 YSYEKL. This chain's CDR3 is CASSPRRGGAYNEQFF. The CDR3 DNA reads TGCGCCAGCAGCCCTCGCAGGGGGGGGGCCTACAATGAGCAGTTCTTC.

The rearrangement joins TRBV20-1 to TRBJ2-1; D might be TRBD2 (5 bases). V was cut by 5 bases and J by 7 bases, with 6 bases left in between. Germline V gives CDR1 DFQATT, CDR2 SNEGSKA (reference sequence). There are 10 residues in the CDR3. CDR3 in amino acids: CSAGSNEQFF. As DNA, the CDR3 is TGCAGTGCTGGGAGTAATGAGCAGTTCTTC.

The chain combines TRBV5-1 with TRBJ2-1, with D perhaps matching TRBD1 (6 bases). Germline CDR1 is SGHRS and CDR2 is YFSETQ. The CDR3 consists of 17 residues. V lost 0 bases and J 4 bases, leaving 17 bases between the germline ends. CDR3 region: CASSLGTGRPGYNEQFF. DNA of the CDR3: TGCGCCAGCAGCTTGGGAACAGGGCGCCCCGGTTACAATGAGCAGTTCTTC.

This sequence joins TRBV19 and TRBJ2-2; TRBD1 agrees at 8 bases. Losses at the gene ends were 1 base for V and 5 bases for J; bases not matched to a gene: 9. This CDR3 is 17 amino acids long. Germline CDR1 LNHDA, CDR2 SQIVND (reference sequence). The CDR3 bases are TGTGCCAGTAGTATAGGGCAGGGGGCAACTCAAACCGGGGAGCTGTTTTTT. Its protein is CASSIGQGATQTGELFF.

This clone has a handful of counts. The chain links TRBV25-1 to TRBJ1-2; 8 bases are shared with TRBD1. The CDR3 runs to 14 residues. The germline V gene has CDR1 MGHDK and CDR2 SYGVNS. The junction had 7 bases not matched to a gene; V was cut back by 7 bases and J by 3 bases. CDR3 nucleotides: TGTGCCAGCACTGACAGGGGAGGACACTATGGCTACACCTTC. It yields the protein CASTDRGGHYGYTF.

The chain links TRBV19 to TRBJ2-2; 9 positions agree with TRBD2. This CDR3 contains 15 residues. Trimming removed 3 bases from V and 4 bases from J; junction bases left unmatched: 3. The germline CDR1 and CDR2 sequences are LNHDA and SQIVND (reference sequence). The CDR3 is CASSIAGGLTGELFF. Here the CDR3 DNA reads TGTGCCAGTAGTATTGCGGGGGGGCTCACCGGGGAGCTGTTTTTT.

The CDR3, as DNA: TGTGCCAGCAGTGAAGCGGGCTCTGGAAACACCATATATTTT. It encodes CASSEAGSGNTIYF. The chain is built from TRBV11-2 and TRBJ1-3, with no clear D. Germline V gene lookup returns CDR1 SGHAT and CDR2 FQNNGV. CDR3 length equals 14 residues. V dropped 6 bases and J dropped 0 bases, with 9 bases sitting between them.

J is TRBJ1-6 and V is TRBV7-2; 7 nucleotides line up with TRBD1. The CDR3 is 16 amino acids. Germline V CDR1 and CDR2: SGHTA, FQGNSA. Trimming at V came to 5 bases and at J to 1 base, leaving 5 bases not matched to a gene. The CDR3 region has the DNA TGTGCCAGCAGCAACGCAGGGGGGTCCTATAATTCACCCCTCCACTTT. As protein: CASSNAGGSYNSPLHF.

This clone was counted a few times. The chain carries TRBV7-9 and TRBJ1-2; the D gene is possibly TRBD1 (5 bases). With 0 bases removed from V and 4 bases from J, the gap between germline ends came to 6 bases. Looked up from germline, CDR1 is SEHNR and CDR2 is FQNEAQ (reference sequence). This CDR3 region has 13 residues. The CDR3 sequence: CASSLAQGYGYTF. The CDR3 DNA is TGTGCCAGCAGCTTAGCGCAGGGCTATGGCTACACCTTC.

The chain combines TRBV20-1 with TRBJ1-6; D is undetermined. The CDR3 sequence is 17 residues long. V was trimmed by 3 bases and J by 0 bases, leaving 15 bases between them. From germline, CDR1 is DFQATT and CDR2 SNEGSKA (reference sequence). The CDR3 nucleotides are TGCAGTGCTAGTCCCGGGCCTGTTGCCTCCTATAATTCACCCCTCCACTTT. As protein: CSASPGPVASYNSPLHF.